This T cell receptor beta chain was retrieved from a study of T cells in pancreatic ductal adenocarcinoma. Notes on the study in general: Tumor samples had fewer productive templates and about 8-fold fewer unique clonotypes than blood. Mean clonality was approximately 0.1 in tumors and 0.06 to 0.085 in blood, not significantly different. The resected pancreatic cancer cohort was biased toward the minority with early-stage disease.

J was trimmed by 5 bases and V by 4 bases; bases with no gene match: 2. The CDR3 runs 13 residues. Germline CDR1 and CDR2: SNHLY and FYNNEI. No neoadjuvant therapy was given to the selected pancreatic ductal adenocarcinoma patients before their surgery. Remarks on this clone: Its specificity is unknown.

TCRdb's table, derived via immunoSEQ multiplex PCR, lists solely in-frame clones and lacks some. The table has 100,000 or so clones, roughly 96% seen once. The genes are TRBV2 and TRBJ2-3; 8 nucleotides match TRBD1. The clonotype originates from a human donor with pancreatic ductal adenocarcinoma. The sequenced material came from PBMCs. CDR3 DNA sequence: TGTGCCAGCAGTGCCGGACAGGGAGATACGCAGTATTTT. This encodes CASSAGQGDTQYF.